In its sample, the clone carrying this T cell receptor beta chain was seen many times. The CDR3 totals 18 residues. The germline CDR1 and CDR2 sequences are DFQATT and SNEGSKA (reference sequence). V was clipped by 0 bases and J by 1 base, with 20 bases between them. The sample is drawn from a study of T cells in Graves' hyperthyroidism and ophthalmopathy. About the research overall: Peripheral blood was obtained at initial diagnosis, preceding any treatment.

Template material for amplifying TCR beta CDR3 regions consisted of RNA transcripts. First-round RT-PCR targeting the TCR CDR3 was performed with the HTBI primer set. TCRdb analysed the multiplex PCR reads with MiXCR anew, one entry per CDR3 protein. The sample consists of under 40,000 distinct CDR3 sequences, roughly half of them appearing once. Disease lasting under 3 months, a NOSPECS grade of at least 4, and a Clinical Activity Score of at least 3 were features of the ophthalmopathy patients. Sequencing input: blood. The genes are TRBV20-1 and TRBJ2-3; TRBD2 is a possible D gene (6 bases). The receptor was isolated from a man in his forties with Graves' ophthalmopathy. The CDR3 coding sequence is TGCAGTGCTAGAGATCTTATAGGGAGCGGGTGGGGCACAGATACGCAGTATTTT. Translating it yields CSARDLIGSGWGTDTQYF.